The 26 T cell receptor delta chains below come from one sample, sequenced in a study of delta chain sequences of gamma delta T cells. TCRdb re-processed the PCR reads using CATT. The data contain 3,000 or so delta-chain clones, under 80% of them singletons. Input material: a tumor sample. The source is a human donor with breast cancer.

By proportion, this clone is medium-sized (0.01 to 0.1%). A read error likely explains why the TCRdb protein, taken from a much larger clone, differs from this DNA's translation at residue 4; the protein shown is translated from the DNA. This chain uses TRDV2 with TRDJ1; tentatively, D is TRDD3 (6 bases). The germline CDR1 and CDR2 sequences are GEAIGNYY and EKD. This CDR3 is built from 20 residues. The CDR3 DNA reads TGTGCCTGTAACACCGTGTCAAGGGAGGGGGACCGACCTTACACCGATAAACTCATCTTT. It specifies CACNTVSREGDRPYTDKLIF.

This clone ranks as large. The sample holds other DNA sequences that translate to the same CDR3. This chain connects TRDV2 to TRDJ1; 11 bases align to TRDD3. CDR3 length: 22 amino acids. V was pared by 3 bases and J by 6 bases, with 29 bases of the junction left unmatched. The germline gives CDR1 GEAIGNYY, CDR2 EKD. The CDR3 nucleotides read TGTGCCTGTGACGATTACAGGCCTTCCCTCGTACTGGGGGATATTTCGGGTCATAAACTCATCTTT. Translated, it gives CACDDYRPSLVLGDISGHKLIF.

This clone was found a few times. Only one base separates this from a far larger clonotype, so it likely reflects a read error. Other DNA sequences in the same sample also yield this CDR3. The rearrangement joins TRAV29/DV5 to TRDJ1; 11 nucleotides match TRDD3. The CDR3 consists of 17 residues. CDR1 and CDR2 (germline): NSMFDY, ISSIKDK. The CDR3 loop reads CAASFPWGIRDTDKLIF. The CDR3 coding sequence is TGCGCAGCATCATTTCCGTGGGGGATACGGGACACCGATAAACTCATCTTT.

Comments on this clone: With only one base between it and a far larger clone, this is likely a read error. The identical CDR3 is also encoded by other nucleotide sequences in the sample. The rearrangement uses TRDV3 and TRDJ1, with D perhaps being TRDD2 or TRDD3 (5 bases each). There are 19 residues in the CDR3. From germline, CDR1 is TVYSNPD and CDR2 GDNSRS (reference sequence). The CDR3 coding sequence is TGCGCCTTGCCCGTCCCTTCAACTTGGGGAAAACAGTACACCGATAAACTCATCTTT. It translates to CALPVPSTWGKQYTDKLIF.

The rearrangement links TRDV2 to TRDJ1, with a weak D call TRDD3 (6 bases). Germline CDR1 and CDR2: GEAIGNYY and EKD. CDR3 length equals 15 residues. The CDR3 coding sequence is TGTTCCTTTCTCGTCCTGGGGTTAAGGGGGAATAAACTCATCTTT. Its translation is CSFLVLGLRGNKLIF.

Worth noting for this clone: The DNA is omitted, as the CDR3 cannot be located on it reliably, and the CDR3 follows TCRdb's listing. The chain employs TRDV2 and TRDJ1; the table's D call of TRDD3 was not tested on the DNA. Germline V gives CDR1 GEAIGNYY, CDR2 EKD. The CDR3 spans 16 residues, counting both ends. This CDR3 is CSLVLLLWDTSDKLIF.

This clone was found a few times. The protein given by TCRdb reflects a much larger clone and differs at residue 2 from this DNA's translation, likely from a read error; the protein shown is the DNA's translation. The chain has TRDV2 and TRDJ1; maybe TRDD3 (5 bases). Germline-derived CDR1 and CDR2 are GEAIGNYY and EKD. This CDR3 spans 19 amino acids. CDR3 region: CSCDTVPPGGRTVTDKLIF. The DNA of the CDR3 is TGTTCCTGTGACACCGTGCCACCCGGGGGCCGTACTGTCACCGATAAACTCATCTTT.

This clone was seen a few times. TCRdb has a much larger clone's protein, which differs at residue 6 from the translation of this DNA, likely because of a read error; what is shown is the protein translated from the DNA. The chain uses TRDV2 and TRDJ1, with 12 bases lining up with TRDD3. CDR1 is GEAIGNYY and CDR2 is EKD in the germline V gene. This CDR3 comprises 16 residues. The V and J ends lost 3 bases and 1 base, in that order; junction bases with no gene match: 5. The CDR3 DNA follows: TGTGCCTGTGACGAACCACTGGGGGATACCACCGATAAACTCATCTTT. It translates to CACDEPLGDTTDKLIF.

Turning to this clone: A far larger clone is only one base removed, so a read error is likely. The same CDR3 is also encoded by other DNA sequences in this sample. V gene TRDV2 combines with J gene TRDJ1; TRDD3 agrees at 10 bases. CDR3 length: 20 residues. Per the germline V gene, CDR1 is GEAIGNYY and CDR2 is EKD. Germline trimming cut 1 base from V and 0 bases from J; bases unmatched to any gene: 16. In DNA form, the CDR3 reads TGTGCCTGTGACACTTTAGGGGGATACGCGCAGCCGAAACACACCGATAAACTCATCTTT. Protein product: CACDTLGGYAQPKHTDKLIF.

With respect to this clone: The junction departs from germline at one end; a sequencing error may be responsible. The rearrangement joins TRDV2 to TRDJ1, with D possibly being TRDD3 (5 bases). Germline V lookup: CDR1 GEAIGNYY, CDR2 EKD. CDR3 length equals 20 residues. As DNA, the CDR3 is TGTGCCTGTGACACCGTGTCAAGGGAGAGGGACAGCCCTTACACCGATACACTCACCTTT. Amino acid sequence: CACDTVSRERDSPYTDTLTF.

This clone appeared a few times. This DNA's translation and the protein TCRdb lists, from a much larger clone, do not match at residue 5, likely due to a read error; the protein shown is translated from the DNA. The chain combines TRDV2 with TRDJ1, with 7 bases fitting TRDD3. With 3 bases clipped from V and 6 bases from J, the junction kept 12 bases outside the gene matches. Per the germline V gene, CDR1 is GEAIGNYY and CDR2 is EKD. This CDR3 comprises 15 residues. The CDR3 DNA is TGTGCCTGTGACGACCTGGGGATAAGGGGGAATAAACTCATCTTT. It translates to CACDDLGIRGNKLIF.

A note on this clone: TCRdb assigns this DNA the protein of a much larger clone, which departs from its translation at residues 6 and 15; this likely reflects a read error, and the protein shown comes from translating the DNA. The V call is TRDV2, the J call TRDJ1; 10 bases align to TRDD3. Germline assignment: CDR1 GEAIGNYY and CDR2 EKD. The length of the CDR3 is 18 residues. CDR3 in amino acids: CACDTARGGYSPTDILIF. The CDR3, as DNA: TGTGCCTGTGACACCGCCCGTGGGGGATACTCCCCCACCGATATACTCATCTTT.

By its share, this clone is medium-sized. TCRdb's entry gives the protein of a much larger clone, which mismatches this DNA's translation at residue 5, likely from a read error; the protein reported here is translated from the DNA. V usage is TRDV2 and J usage is TRDJ1, with D perhaps TRDD3 (6 bases). This CDR3 has 20 amino acids. The germline V gene encodes CDR1 GEAIGNYY and CDR2 EKD. Trimming took off 2 bases at V and 0 bases at J, with 27 bases between the two ends. The CDR3 nucleotides read TGTGCCTGTGACAACGTGTCAAGGGAGGGGGACCGACCTTACACCGATAAACTCATCTTT. It codes for CACDNVSREGDRPYTDKLIF.

This clone was detected only once. This chain joins TRDV2 and TRDJ1, with D maybe TRDD3 (5 bases). Trimming removed 0 bases at V and 11 bases at J, with 36 bases between. There are 20 residues in the CDR3. Germline assignment: CDR1 GEAIGNYY and CDR2 EKD. For the CDR3, the DNA is TGTGCCTGTGACACCTTGTCAAGGGATGGGGACAGCCCTTACATTGATACCCTCATCTTT. This gives the protein CACDTLSRDGDSPYIDTLIF.

Here the CDR3 DNA reads TGTGCCTGCGGGAGCGAGACCCTAAGGACTGGGGGAAAGGATAAACTCATCTTT. The encoded protein is CACGSETLRTGGKDKLIF. The rearrangement links TRDV3 to TRDJ1, with TRDD3 matching over 9 bases. The CDR3 runs to 18 residues. Germline CDR1 reads TVYSNPD; CDR2 reads GDNSRS (reference sequence). J gave up 5 bases and V 4 bases, and 23 bases lay outside the gene matches.

As to this clone: The protein TCRdb gives is from a much larger clone and does not agree with this DNA's translation at residue 4, likely a read error; the protein shown here comes from the DNA. The chain links TRDV2 to TRDJ1; 7 bases match TRDD3. The CDR3 contains 15 residues. V dropped 4 bases and J dropped 8; count of bases not matched to a gene: 15. Per germline, CDR1 GEAIGNYY and CDR2 EKD. In nucleotides, the CDR3 is TGTGCCTGTGAAGAAGTCACTGGGGATAAAGGGAAACTCATCTTT. Its translation: CACEEVTGDKGKLIF.

In regard to this clone: A much more abundant neighbour one base away suggests this may be a read error. Different DNA sequences within this sample yield the same CDR3. This rearrangement joins TRDV2 to TRDJ3, with 7 bases lining up with TRDD3. This CDR3 is built from 21 residues. Germline-derived CDR1 and CDR2 are GEAIGNYY and EKD. The CDR3 spells CACDTGSGGRTKSWDTRQMFF. CDR3 sequence (DNA): TGTGCCTGTGACACCGGCTCTGGGGGTCGTACTAAATCCTGGGACACCCGACAGATGTTCTTC.

Details on this clone: One end of the junction is discordant with germline, which a read error may explain. The chain is built from TRDV2 and TRDJ1; 8 bases line up with TRDD3. There are 16 residues in the CDR3. In germline, CDR1 is GEAIGNYY, CDR2 EKD. CDR3: CACDPLGGQYTDNLIF. The DNA of the CDR3 is TGTGCCTGTGACCCACTGGGGGGTCAGTACACCGATAATCTCATCTTT.

On this clone: This likely stems from a read error, as it lies one base from a far larger clone. The same CDR3 also results from other DNA sequences found in this sample. V and J are TRDV2 and TRDJ1; maybe TRDD3 (6 bases). This CDR3 is 16 amino acids long. V was clipped by 3 bases and J by 0 bases, with 16 bases between them. The germline gives CDR1 GEAIGNYY, CDR2 EKD. The CDR3 DNA follows: TGTGCCTGTGACCCGCTCGGGGGGACAGACACCGATAAACTCATCTTT. This sequence encodes CACDPLGGTDTDKLIF.

J is TRDJ1 and V is TRDV2, with D perhaps matching TRDD3 (6 bases). Trimming cost V 4 bases and J 9 bases, with 38 bases left between them. Per the germline V gene, CDR1 is GEAIGNYY and CDR2 is EKD. This CDR3 comprises 20 residues. The CDR3 sequence: CACDTVSLEGDRPYTVQLIF. The CDR3 coding sequence is TGTGCCTGTGATACCGTGTCACTGGAGGGGGACCGACCTTACACCGTTCAACTCATCTTT.

In regard to this clone: The junction does not match germline at one end; this may be a read error. The rearrangement joins TRDV2 to TRDJ1, with TRDD3 identical over 7 bases. CDR3 length equals 16 residues. Germline V gene sequence: CDR1 GEAIGNYY, CDR2 EKD. The CDR3 loop is CAFDILGESYTYTLIF. CDR3 coding DNA: TGTGCCTTTGACATATTGGGGGAATCGTACACCTATACACTCATCTTT.

By share, this clone counts as medium-sized. With a far larger clone one base away, a read error is the likely cause. Other DNA sequences from this sample encode an identical CDR3 as well. The chain recombines TRDV2 with TRDJ1; 7 bases are shared with TRDD3. Germline CDR1 is GEAIGNYY and CDR2 is EKD. This CDR3 is built from 15 residues. V trimming: 3 bases; J trimming: 0 bases; junction bases outside the gene matches: 6. CDR3 residues: CACDPVGEDTDKLIF. The CDR3 bases are TGTGCCTGTGACCCGGTGGGGGAGGACACCGATAAACTCATCTTT.

This chain links TRDV2 with TRDJ1; weak D call: TRDD3 (5 bases). V was shortened by 4 bases and J by 0 bases, with 11 bases between the two germline ends. Germline assignment: CDR1 GEAIGNYY and CDR2 EKD. The CDR3 is 14 amino acids. The CDR3 here is CACESLADTDKLIF. CDR3 bases: TGTGCCTGTGAGTCACTGGCAGACACCGATAAACTCATCTTT.

Turning to this clone: One end of the junction fails to match germline, which may point to a read error. Here the CDR3 DNA reads TGTGCTCTTGTGCACGGCGCACCTTCCTACCTGGGATACATCTCTTTGACAGCACAACTATTCTTT. It yields the protein CALVHGAPSYLGYISLTAQLFF. The chain employs TRDV1 and TRDJ2, with TRDD2 identical over 9 bases. The germline V gene has CDR1 TSWWSYY and CDR2 QGS. The CDR3 has 22 residues.

This clone was detected a few times. TCRdb's protein, taken from a much larger clone, differs from this DNA's translation at residue 7, likely owing to a read error; the protein displayed comes from the DNA. The V gene is TRDV2, the J gene TRDJ1; 10 nucleotides match TRDD3. The CDR3 loop spans 16 amino acids. The germline V gene has CDR1 GEAIGNYY and CDR2 EKD. Trimming took 3 bases from V and 1 from J; bases not matched to a gene: 7. The CDR3 coding sequence is TGTGCCTGTGACGAACTAGTGGGGGATACCACCGATAAACTCATCTTT. The encoded protein is CACDELVGDTTDKLIF.

The chain combines TRDV2 with TRDJ1; no firm D call. The CDR3 runs 20 residues. Deletions cut 0 bases from V and 5 bases from J, with 30 bases between. Germline V lookup: CDR1 GEAIGNYY, CDR2 EKD. The CDR3 is CACDTLSREAEQLFSDKLIF. The CDR3 DNA sequence: TGTGCCTGTGACACCCTGTCGAGGGAGGCGGAGCAACTCTTCTCTGATAAACTCATCTTT.